One TCR beta chain is described in this entry. The target antigen is unknown. It was 5'RACE with constant-segment primers that produced the TCR alpha and TCR beta cDNA libraries, which carried sample barcodes and UMIs. MiXCR, applied by TCRdb to the 5' RACE reads, yields one record per CDR3 protein. Among about 130,000 distinct CDR3 sequences, approximately 15% were seen once, and the ten largest hold approximately 5%. The sample comes from a study of T-cell memory formation after mild COVID-19. Findings of the study overall: A subset of responding clones appeared in pre-infection memory, suggesting cross-reactive memory joined. Most CD4+ clones that shrank were in CM and EM, while CD8+ ones turned up in EMRA.

Trimming removed 0 bases from V and 4 bases from J, with 9 bases in between. This CDR3 is 14 amino acids long. Germline-derived CDR1 and CDR2 are LGHNA and YSLEER. The sequenced sample consisted of PBMCs or a T cell subset sorted from them (not recorded which). V usage is TRBV4-3 and J usage is TRBJ1-2; D is undetermined. The sequence was collected from a man between 18 and 29 years old who had mild COVID-19 (a few samples of this study predate the infection). Cell type and time point are not known. The CDR3 loop is CASSQEGHSYGYTF. CDR3 bases: TGCGCCAGCAGCCAAGAGGGCCACTCCTATGGCTACACCTTC.